The 3 T cell receptor beta chains presented below share a single source sample, sequenced in a study of T cells in Graves' hyperthyroidism and ophthalmopathy (dated by TCRdb to the late 2010s). Receptor amplification or capture employed multiplex PCR. The sequencer listed for this sample is Illumina HiSeq 2000. The TCR beta CDR3 regions were amplified from RNA transcripts. A first-round RT-PCR of the TCR CDR3 used the HTBI primer set with the Qiagen OneStep RT-PCR kit. The public reads were quality trimmed at Q25 with fastp and then assembled into clones with MiXCR by TCRdb, keeping productive beta chains. Rows with one shared CDR3 protein collapse into an entry with the most common genes and DNA. This sample lists around 600,000 distinct CDR3 sequences; about 15% were detected once. In total, the top ten clones hold approximately 13% of the sample. Input material: blood. The source is a woman in her fifties or sixties with Graves' ophthalmopathy.

V is TRBV11-3 and J is TRBJ2-7; 11 nucleotides match TRBD2. The trim removed 5 bases at V and 3 bases at J, leaving 3 bases unmatched. CDR3 length equals 14 residues. Germline CDR1 SGHNT, CDR2 YENEEA. As DNA, the CDR3 is TGTGCCAGCAGCCGGACTAGCGGGTTCTACGAGCAGTACTTC. Amino acids: CASSRTSGFYEQYF.

The chain carries TRBV5-5 and TRBJ1-1; no firm D call. V gave up 3 bases and J gave up 4 bases, with 13 bases separating them. Per germline, CDR1 SGHKS and CDR2 YYEKEE (reference sequence). CDR3 size: 14 residues. CDR3 residues: CASSSPVGSTEAFF. As DNA, the CDR3 is TGTGCCAGCAGCTCACCCGTGGGGTCCACTGAAGCTTTCTTT.

This clonotype was seen many times. For the CDR3, the DNA is TGCAGTGCTAGAGGGGCATCCACCCTTTATAATTCACCCCTCCACTTT. This sequence encodes CSARGASTLYNSPLHF. This chain links TRBV20-1 with TRBJ1-6, with unresolved D. This CDR3 is built from 16 residues. Germline V gene data show CDR1 as DFQATT and CDR2 as SNEGSKA (reference sequence). V lost 1 base and J 4 bases, leaving 14 bases between the germline ends.